This TCR beta chain comes out of a study of shared clonotypes between healthy human individuals. The wider study: CD4 naive and memory got three plates each, CD8 naive two, CD8 memory one.

Using immunoSEQ multiplex PCR, the repertoire was profiled, and TCRdb retains in-frame clones only, with some absent. The repertoire includes approximately 2,000,000 clones, approximately 90% of them detected once, and 0.3% to 0.45% sits in the top ten. There are 13 residues in the CDR3. Germline CDR1 is SGHTA and CDR2 is FQGNSA. V lost 1 base and J lost 14; bases outside the gene matches: 5. Turning to this clone: Its specificity is unknown.

Study-level points and caveats: It was observed that approximately 5% of naive CD4 clonotypes were shared across a few donors.

This chain links TRBV7-2 with TRBJ2-5, with 12 bases identical to TRBD2. This TCR was recovered from a man aged 18 to 29 in good health. Some clones in this sample may be carry-over from other donors' samples. The sequenced sample was naive CD4+ T cells from PBMCs. Documented subset: CD45RA+ positively selected. CDR3 sequence reads: CASSLGTSGIAYF. The CDR3 DNA follows: TGTGCCAGCAGCTTAGGGACTAGCGGGATTGCTTACTTC. Looking up the rest from reference TRBV7-2 and TRBJ2-5 gives the full variable domain: GAGVSQSPSNKVTEKGKDVELRCDPISGHTALYWYRQSLGQGLEFLIYFQGNSAPDKSGLPSDRFSAERTGGSVSTLTIQRTQQEDSAVYLCASSLGTSGIAYFGPGTRLLVL.